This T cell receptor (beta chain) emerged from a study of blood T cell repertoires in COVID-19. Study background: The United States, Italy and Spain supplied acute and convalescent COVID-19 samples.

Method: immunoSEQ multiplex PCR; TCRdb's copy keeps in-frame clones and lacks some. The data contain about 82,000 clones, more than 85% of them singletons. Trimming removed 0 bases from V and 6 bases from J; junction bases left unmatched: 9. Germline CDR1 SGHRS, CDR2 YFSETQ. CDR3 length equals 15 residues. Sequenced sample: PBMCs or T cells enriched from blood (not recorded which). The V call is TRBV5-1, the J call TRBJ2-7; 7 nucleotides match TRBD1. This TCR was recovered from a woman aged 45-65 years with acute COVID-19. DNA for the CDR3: TGCGCCAGCAGCTTGGCCCGAGGGGGCGCGGGCGAGCAGTACTTC. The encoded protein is CASSLARGGAGEQYF.